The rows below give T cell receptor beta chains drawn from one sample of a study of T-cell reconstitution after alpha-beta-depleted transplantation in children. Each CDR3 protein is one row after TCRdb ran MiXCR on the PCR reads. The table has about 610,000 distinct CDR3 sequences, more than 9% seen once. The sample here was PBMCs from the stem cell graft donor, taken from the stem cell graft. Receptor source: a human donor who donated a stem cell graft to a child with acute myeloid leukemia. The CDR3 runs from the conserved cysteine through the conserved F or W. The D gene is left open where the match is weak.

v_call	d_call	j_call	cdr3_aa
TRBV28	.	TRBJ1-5	CASSLSAGGNQPQHF
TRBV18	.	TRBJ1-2	CASSPEGLGNYGYTF
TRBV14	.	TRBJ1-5	CASSQTGAPANQPQHF
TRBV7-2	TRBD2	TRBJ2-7	CASSQLAGGPHEQYF
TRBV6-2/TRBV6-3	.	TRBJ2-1	CASSQLGRSGGIEQFF
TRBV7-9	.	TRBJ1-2	CASSLGPSGGADGYTF
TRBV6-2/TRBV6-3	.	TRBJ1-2	CASSFELDPKTGYTF
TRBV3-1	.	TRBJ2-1	CASSQFSAYNEQFF
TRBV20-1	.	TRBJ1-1	CSARDGNSNTEAFF
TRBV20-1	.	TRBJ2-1	CSASQASQNEQFF
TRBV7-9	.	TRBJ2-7	CASSLASLEQYF
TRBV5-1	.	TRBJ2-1	CASSMLIYNEQFF
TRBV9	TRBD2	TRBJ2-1	CASSVSVLTSGPGEQFF
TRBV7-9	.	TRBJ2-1	CAIPLAESGVDGEFF
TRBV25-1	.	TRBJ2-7	CASSDVHEQYF
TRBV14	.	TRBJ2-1	CASSQDVGGNNEQFF
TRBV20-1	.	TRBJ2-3	CSATMPERSNTDTQYF
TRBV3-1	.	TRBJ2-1	CASRVLADPYNEQFF
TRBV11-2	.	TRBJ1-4	CASSSRPGFGANEKLFF
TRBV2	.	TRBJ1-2	CASSEAGTAFGYTF
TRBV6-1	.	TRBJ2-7	CASSGPPGVNYEQYF
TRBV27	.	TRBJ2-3	CASSLVWGTADTQYF
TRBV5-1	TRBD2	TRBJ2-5	CASSLSSGRALGEETQYF
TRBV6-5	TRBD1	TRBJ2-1	CASRGQGSSSYNEQFF
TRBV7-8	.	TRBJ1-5	CASSLAFLFRGNQPQHF
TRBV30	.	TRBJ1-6	CAWKGNLERDNSPLHF
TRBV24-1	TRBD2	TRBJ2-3	CATSDWRLAGRTDTQYF
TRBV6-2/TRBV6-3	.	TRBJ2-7	CASSYLQGSYEQYF
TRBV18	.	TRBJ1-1	CASSLPAWRGNTEAFF
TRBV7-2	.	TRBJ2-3	CASSRVSTDTQYF
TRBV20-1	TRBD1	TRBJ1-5	CSARDDRGNNQPQHF
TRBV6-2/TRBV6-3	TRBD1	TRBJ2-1	CASSWGQGKNEQFF
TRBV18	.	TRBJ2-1	CASSPRGGGTPSNEQFF
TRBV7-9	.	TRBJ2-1	CASSLEVGYNEQFF
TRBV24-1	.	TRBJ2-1	CATSDLRELGHNEQFF
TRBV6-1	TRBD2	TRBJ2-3	CASRSLTTSGSTDTQYF